The clone carrying this T cell receptor beta chain was observed a few times. V lost 3 bases and J lost 0, with 12 bases in between. The CDR3 is made up of 15 amino acids. In germline, CDR1 is SGHTA, CDR2 FQGNSA. TCRdb redid the calling of the 5' RACE reads with MiXCR, one entry per CDR3 protein. The table shows fewer than 450,000 distinct CDR3 sequences, with roughly 21% occurring only once. The data were taken from a study of T-cell memory formation after mild COVID-19. Sequencing input: PBMCs or a T cell subset sorted from them (not recorded which). The clonotype comes from an adult woman who had mild COVID-19 (a few samples of this study predate the infection). Cell type and time point are not known. The chain recombines TRBV7-2 with TRBJ2-7, with D maybe TRBD1 (5 bases). The CDR3: CASSLGRLSSYEQYF. In nucleotides, the CDR3 is TGTGCCAGCAGCTTGGGGCGGCTAAGCTCCTACGAGCAGTACTTC.